Sequencing of this TCR beta chain was carried out in a study of CD8 T cells in ankylosing spondylitis. Study-level findings and limits: The authors reported significant enrichment of disease-linked clones in matched ankylosing spondylitis synovial fluid. Within ankylosing spondylitis blood, a TCR beta motif made up of eight or nine highly homologous variants appeared to be characteristic. Researchers report that disease-linked clones proved CD8+ and relatively rare in peripheral blood.

Regarding this clonotype: Its antigen is not identified.

Per germline, CDR1 MNHEY and CDR2 SVGAGI. This CDR3 spans 14 amino acids. Trimming cost V 5 bases and J 6 bases, with 17 bases left between them. Library preparation for TCR beta used quantitative 5'-RACE with molecular barcodes. TCRdb re-analysed the 5' RACE reads in MiXCR, keeping a single row per CDR3 protein. The profile shows over 150,000 distinct CDR3 sequences, around a sixth of them singletons. The clonotype was recovered from a male donor aged 10 to 30 with ankylosing spondylitis or in good health (not recorded which). The chain is built from TRBV6-5 and TRBJ2-7, with D hard to call. The specimen sequenced was blood, either unsorted or a sorted T cell fraction (not recorded which). The CDR3 bases are TGTGCCAGCAGTCGTTCATCGGGCCTCCGCGAGCAGTACTTC. Translating it yields CASSRSSGLREQYF.